The 4 T cell receptor beta chains listed next were all sequenced from one sample in a study of T cells after yellow fever vaccination. Using its own MiXCR run on the 5' RACE reads, TCRdb lists one record per CDR3 protein. The table shows 60,000 to 85,000 distinct CDR3 sequences, with more than 5.5% occurring only once. This material consisted of CD8+ T cells sorted from PBMCs, taken 5 to 6 days after the first yellow fever vaccination. These receptors all stem from a man between 18 and 35 years old who received the YFV17D yellow fever vaccine.

This clonotype was picked up a small number of times. The V gene is TRBV30, the J gene TRBJ2-6, with 8 bases matching TRBD2. The CDR3 runs 14 residues. Germline V lookup: CDR1 GTSNPN, CDR2 SVGIG (reference sequence). Trimming removed 5 bases from V and 2 bases from J; junction bases left unmatched: 2. The CDR3 spells CAWGAGAGANVLTF. The CDR3 nucleotides read TGTGCCTGGGGAGCGGGGGCTGGGGCCAACGTCCTGACTTTC.

This clonotype has ten or more counts. The chain has TRBV20-1 and TRBJ2-5; 9 bases fit TRBD2. The V and J ends lost 7 bases and 5 bases, in that order; junction bases with no gene match: 11. The germline V gene encodes CDR1 DFQATT and CDR2 SNEGSKA (reference sequence). This CDR3 comprises 14 residues. The CDR3 DNA is TGCAGTGACAAAGGTCCTAGCGGGGTGGAGACCCAGTACTTC. Its protein is CSDKGPSGVETQYF.

This clonotype came up a few times. The chain is built from TRBV11-2 and TRBJ1-6, with D possibly TRBD1 on 5 matching bases. The length of the CDR3 is 15 residues. Germline V gives CDR1 SGHAT, CDR2 FQNNGV. Deletions cut 0 bases from V and 10 bases from J, with 13 bases between. The CDR3 loop reads CASSLEGGAISPLHF. In DNA form, the CDR3 reads TGTGCCAGCAGCTTAGAGGGGGGAGCCATCTCACCCCTCCACTTT.

The table lists this clonotype with a few counts. J is TRBJ2-5 and V is TRBV7-2; TRBD2 matches 13 bases. Germline CDR1 and CDR2: SGHTA and FQGNSA. This CDR3 spans 16 amino acids. The V gene end was trimmed by 4 bases and the J gene end by 2 bases; junction bases not matched to a gene: 4. Here the CDR3 reads CASSSEGLAGQETQYF. The DNA of the CDR3 is TGTGCCAGCAGCTCAGAGGGACTAGCGGGGCAAGAGACCCAGTACTTC.